This T cell receptor beta chain comes out of a study of blood T cell repertoires in COVID-19. The CDR3 is 15 residues long. Per the germline V gene, CDR1 is LNHDA and CDR2 is SQIVND (reference sequence). V lost 3 bases, J lost 4 bases, and 13 bases lay in between. The table came from immunoSEQ multiplex PCR; TCRdb's copy has only in-frame clones and leaves some out. The sample lists 70,000 to 80,000 clones, around 84% occurring once. The sample taken for sequencing was peripheral blood. This chain joins TRBV19 and TRBJ1-3, with D possibly TRBD1 on 6 matching bases. This clonotype was sampled from a human donor in a cohort sampled during active COVID-19. CDR3 coding DNA: TGTGCCAGTAGTATTTCAGGGGCGGCAGGAAACACCATATATTTT. This translates into CASSISGAAGNTIYF.